The clone carrying this T cell receptor beta chain has a count of ten or more. This sample was included in a study of human T cells and chemical hapten exposure. The CDR3 spans 13 residues. The germline V and J ends were trimmed by 4 bases and 0 bases, with 4 bases remaining between them. TCRdb reprocessed the RACE reads with MiXCR, giving one entry per CDR3 protein. The sample lists roughly 180,000 distinct CDR3 sequences; about a fifth were seen once. The time point here: patch test 1, 2 weeks after DPC sensitization. Noted treatment: therapeutic diphenylcyclopropenone sensitization with weekly scalp DPC.

The sample consisted of whole blood, taken in connection with sensitization to the hapten diphenylcyclopropenone (DPC). The TCR sequence derives from a woman aged 50 to 60 with alopecia areata. Some clones in this sample may be carry-over from other donors' samples. The rearrangement uses TRBV12-3 or TRBV12-4 and TRBJ1-3; D remains ambiguous. The CDR3 nucleotides are TGTGCCAGCAGTTATTACTCTGGAAACACCATATATTTT. Its translation: CASSYYSGNTIYF.